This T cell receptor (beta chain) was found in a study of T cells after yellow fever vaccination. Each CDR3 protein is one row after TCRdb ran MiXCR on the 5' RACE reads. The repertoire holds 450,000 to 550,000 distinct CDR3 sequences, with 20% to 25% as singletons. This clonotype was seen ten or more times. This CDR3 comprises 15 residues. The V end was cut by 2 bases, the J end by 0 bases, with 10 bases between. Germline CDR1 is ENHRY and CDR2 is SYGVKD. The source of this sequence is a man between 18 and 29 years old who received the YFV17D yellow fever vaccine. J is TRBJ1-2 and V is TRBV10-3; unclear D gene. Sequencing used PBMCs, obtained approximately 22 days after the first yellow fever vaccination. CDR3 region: CAISEGGPTNYGYTF. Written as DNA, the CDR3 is TGTGCCATCAGTGAGGGCGGTCCGACTAACTATGGCTACACCTTC.